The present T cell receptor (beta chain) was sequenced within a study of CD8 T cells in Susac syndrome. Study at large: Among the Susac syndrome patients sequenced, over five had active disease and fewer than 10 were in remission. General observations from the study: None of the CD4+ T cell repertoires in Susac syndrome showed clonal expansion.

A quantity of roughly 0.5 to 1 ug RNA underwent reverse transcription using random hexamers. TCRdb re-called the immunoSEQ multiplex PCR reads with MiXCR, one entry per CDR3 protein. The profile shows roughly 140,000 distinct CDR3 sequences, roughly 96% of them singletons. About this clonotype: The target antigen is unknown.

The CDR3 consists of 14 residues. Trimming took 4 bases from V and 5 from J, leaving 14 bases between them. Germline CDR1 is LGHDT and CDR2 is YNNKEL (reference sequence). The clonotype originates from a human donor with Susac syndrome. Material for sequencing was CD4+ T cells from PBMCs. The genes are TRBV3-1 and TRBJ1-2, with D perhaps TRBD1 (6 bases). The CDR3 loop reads CASSRGGTPYGYTF. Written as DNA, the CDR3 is TGTGCCAGCAGCCGAGGTGGGACACCTTATGGCTACACCTTC.